The 21 T cell receptor beta chains given below trace back to one sample, sequenced in a study of blood T cell repertoires in COVID-19. TCRdb's copy holds only in-frame clones and misses some; the assay was immunoSEQ multiplex PCR. The sample lists 250,000 to 350,000 clones; 75% to 90% were seen once. Sequenced input: peripheral blood. The receptor set was obtained from a woman in her 70s with COVID-19, enrolled during active disease.

This clone was detected only a few times. The rearrangement uses TRBV24-1 and TRBJ2-2, with 9 bases aligning to TRBD1. The ends lost 5 bases at V and 6 bases at J; junction bases unmatched: 6. This CDR3 has 15 amino acids. Germline V gene data show CDR1 as KGHDR and CDR2 as SFDVKD. CDR3 sequence: CATSGRDRAPGELFF. The CDR3 DNA follows: TGTGCCACCAGTGGTCGGGACAGGGCCCCCGGGGAGCTGTTTTTT.

This chain links TRBV2 with TRBJ2-5; 7 bases agree with TRBD2. The V gene's germline CDR1 is SNHLY and CDR2 FYNNEI. This CDR3 has 15 residues. The V segment lost 8 bases and the J segment 1 base; nucleotides outside the gene matches: 10. CDR3 in DNA: TGTGCCAGCTCCCCGAACACGGGGGGCCAAGAGACCCAGTACTTC. Protein: CASSPNTGGQETQYF.

The rearrangement joins TRBV19 to TRBJ1-1; maybe TRBD1 (5 bases). CDR1 and CDR2 from the germline V gene are LNHDA and SQIVND (reference sequence). The ends were cut back, 5 bases at V and 10 bases at J, with 17 bases in the middle. The CDR3 totals 13 residues. For the CDR3, the DNA is TGTGCCAGTAGTCTAAGACAGCAACAAGTAGCTTTCTTT. This codes for CASSLRQQQVAFF.

The chain joins TRBV24-1 to TRBJ2-3; perhaps TRBD2 as D (6 bases). The germline gives CDR1 KGHDR, CDR2 SFDVKD. V was trimmed by 6 bases and J by 2 bases, leaving 14 bases between them. This CDR3 has 15 amino acids. In nucleotides, the CDR3 is TGTGCCACCAGTCCGGGGGTATCGTTCACAGATACGCAGTATTTT. Translating it yields CATSPGVSFTDTQYF.

This clone was seen only once. CDR3 amino acids: CASSTLASTDTQYF. The CDR3 DNA reads as TGTGCCAGCAGCACCCTAGCTAGCACAGATACGCAGTATTTT. The V gene is TRBV7-2, the J gene TRBJ2-3; possible D gene TRBD2, 5 bases. Germline loops: CDR1 SGHTA, CDR2 FQGNSA. V shed 5 bases and J shed 0 bases, with 9 bases lying between them. This CDR3 is 14 amino acids long. Complete variable domain (other parts from reference TRBV7-2 and TRBJ2-3): GAGVSQSPSNKVTEKGKDVELRCDPISGHTALYWYRQSLGQGLEFLIYFQGNSAPDKSGLPSDRFSAERTGGSVSTLTIQRTQQEDSAVYLCASSTLASTDTQYFGPGTRLTVL.

This clone is a singleton in its sample. The chain has TRBV2 and TRBJ2-1, with TRBD2 matching over 8 bases. V gave up 5 bases and J gave up 7 bases; unmatched junction bases: 10. The CDR3 has 15 amino acids. Germline lookup yields CDR1 SNHLY and CDR2 FYNNEI. Here the CDR3 reads CASSQGAGAGNEQFF. As DNA, the CDR3 is TGTGCCAGCAGTCAGGGAGCGGGGGCCGGGAATGAGCAGTTCTTC.

CDR3 DNA: TGTGCCAGCAGTTTAACGGGACAGGGTCCAAGGCAGCCCCAGCATTTT. It specifies CASSLTGQGPRQPQHF. The chain links TRBV27 to TRBJ1-5, with 9 bases fitting TRBD1. CDR1 and CDR2 (germline): MNHEY, SMNVEV (reference sequence). V shed 2 bases and J 7 bases; nucleotides not matched to a gene: 9. CDR3 length: 16 amino acids.

V usage is TRBV9 and J usage is TRBJ2-5, with D possibly TRBD1 on 6 matching bases. The CDR3 runs 14 residues. Germline lookup yields CDR1 SGDLS and CDR2 YYNGEE. V lost 2 bases, J lost 3 bases, and 11 bases lay in between. The CDR3 DNA reads as TGTGCCAGCAGCGTTAGTGCAGGGGAAGAGACCCAGTACTTC. Its protein product is CASSVSAGEETQYF.

The rearrangement uses TRBV27 and TRBJ2-1; 9 nucleotides align to TRBD2. V shed 3 bases, J shed 2 bases, and the junction held 8 bases outside the gene matches. The CDR3 is made up of 17 amino acids. The V gene's germline CDR1 is MNHEY and CDR2 SMNVEV (reference sequence). The CDR3 sequence is CASSLITAGGPYNEQFF. As DNA, the CDR3 is TGTGCCAGCAGTTTGATCACTGCGGGGGGGCCCTACAATGAGCAGTTCTTC.

This chain uses TRBV7-2 with TRBJ1-2, with TRBD1 matching 8 bases. The J segment lost 4 bases and the V segment lost 5 bases, leaving 12 bases of the junction unmatched. Germline V gives CDR1 SGHTA, CDR2 FQGNSA. The CDR3 length is 16 residues. This chain's CDR3 is CASSLDRQGRFYGYTF. As DNA, the CDR3 is TGTGCCAGCAGCCTCGATCGACAGGGGCGATTCTATGGCTACACCTTC.

The gene calls are TRBV13 and TRBJ2-1; the D gene is possibly TRBD1 (6 bases). The CDR3 runs 14 residues. Germline CDR1 reads PRHDT; CDR2 reads FYEKMQ (reference sequence). The ends were cut back, 2 bases at V and 6 bases at J, with 11 bases in the middle. CDR3 nucleotides: TGTGCCAGCAGCTTAACCGGGACAACCAATGAGCAGTTCTTC. Amino acids: CASSLTGTTNEQFF.

This chain uses TRBV30 with TRBJ1-1; D is ambiguous. Germline assignment: CDR1 GTSNPN and CDR2 SVGIG (reference sequence). Trimming took off 3 bases at V and 0 bases at J, with 5 bases between the two ends. The CDR3 is made up of 12 amino acids. The CDR3 protein is CAWRRLNTEAFF. In DNA form, the CDR3 reads TGTGCCTGGAGGCGGTTGAACACTGAAGCTTTCTTT.

The J gene is TRBJ1-5, the V gene TRBV27, with 7 bases identical to TRBD1. The V and J ends lost 4 bases and 4 bases, in that order; junction bases with no gene match: 4. This CDR3 is built from 14 residues. The germline gives CDR1 MNHEY, CDR2 SMNVEV (reference sequence). CDR3 nucleotides: TGTGCCAGCAGTTCGACAGGGTCAAATCAGCCCCAGCATTTT. Amino acids: CASSSTGSNQPQHF.

This sequence joins TRBV5-1 and TRBJ2-1; D perhaps matches TRBD1 (5 bases). Trimming shortened V by 3 bases and J by 7 bases, and 17 bases separated the two germline ends. CDR3 length equals 15 residues. CDR1 is SGHRS and CDR2 is YFSETQ in the germline V gene. The CDR3 sequence is CASSSWSDGANEQFF. The CDR3 coding sequence is TGCGCCAGCAGCTCCTGGTCGGATGGGGCTAATGAGCAGTTCTTC.

The chain employs TRBV11-3 and TRBJ1-6; weak D call: TRBD1 (5 bases). The CDR3 extends over 13 amino acids. Germline assignment: CDR1 SGHNT and CDR2 YENEEA. Between the trimmed V and J ends, which lost 4 bases and 9 bases, there was a span of 10 bases. CDR3: CASSSGGGSPLHF. The CDR3, as DNA: TGTGCCAGCAGCTCCGGGGGAGGTTCACCCCTCCACTTT.

The rearrangement links TRBV28 to TRBJ2-3, with 12 bases identical to TRBD1. The CDR3 length is 18 residues. J gave up 6 bases and V 3 bases, and 13 bases lay outside the gene matches. Germline CDR1 is MDHEN and CDR2 is SYDVKM. Here the CDR3 reads CASSFLAPWDRGPDTQYF. The DNA for the CDR3 is TGTGCCAGCAGTTTCCTAGCCCCTTGGGACAGGGGGCCGGATACGCAGTATTTT.

This clone has more than one count but fewer than ten. The CDR3 spells CASSESVGGRKLFF. The DNA for the CDR3 is TGTGCCAGCAGTGAAAGTGTGGGTGGGAGAAAACTGTTTTTT. V is TRBV2 and J is TRBJ1-4; D gene uncertain. This CDR3 has 14 amino acids. The germline V and J ends were trimmed by 2 bases and 10 bases, with 14 bases remaining between them. Germline V gene lookup returns CDR1 SNHLY and CDR2 FYNNEI.

The rearrangement links TRBV6-4 to TRBJ2-5; tentatively, D is TRBD1 (6 bases). Germline V gene data show CDR1 as MRHNA and CDR2 as SNTAGT. V was pared by 7 bases and J by 1 base, with 16 bases between. This CDR3 spans 15 amino acids. Here the CDR3 reads CASTPGTLAQETQYF. As DNA, the CDR3 is TGTGCCAGCACCCCGGGGACACTTGCCCAAGAGACCCAGTACTTC.

This clone was seen once. The chain links TRBV29-1 to TRBJ1-3, with no clear D. CDR3 length: 13 residues. The V gene lost 8 bases and the J gene lost 4 bases, with 15 bases spanning the gap. The V gene's germline CDR1 is SQVTM and CDR2 ANQGSEA. The chain's CDR3 is CSCRGLAGNTIYF. CDR3 nucleotide sequence: TGCAGCTGTCGCGGACTCGCCGGAAACACCATATATTTT.

The rearrangement uses TRBV12-5 and TRBJ1-1; D is undetermined. This CDR3 contains 10 residues. Trimming left V 7 bases short and J 5 bases short, with 5 bases between. The germline gives CDR1 LGHNT, CDR2 FRNRAP. CDR3 sequence (DNA): TGTGCTAGTGTAAAAACTGAAGCTTTCTTT. Translated: CASVKTEAFF.

This chain links TRBV7-9 with TRBJ1-1; TRBD1 is a possible D gene (6 bases). The V end lost 0 bases, the J end lost 1 base, and 12 bases lay between the germline ends. Germline V gene sequence: CDR1 SEHNR, CDR2 FQNEAQ (reference sequence). The CDR3 is 16 amino acids. CDR3 sequence: CASSLAGATGNTEAFF. The CDR3 coding sequence is TGTGCCAGCAGCTTAGCGGGGGCGACGGGGAACACTGAAGCTTTCTTT.